Following are 20 T cell receptor beta chains from one sample sequenced in a study of blood T cell repertoires in COVID-19. The data were produced by immunoSEQ multiplex PCR, yet TCRdb's version contains in-frame clones alone and is incomplete. This table holds 200,000 to 300,000 clones, approximately 82% found once. The specimen was peripheral blood. The receptors shown here come from a woman aged 18-30 years with acute or convalescent COVID-19.

The sample holds many counts of this clone. CDR3 bases: TGTGCCAGCAGCGTAGGTCTCTACGACTCTGCCGAGCAGTACTTC. This translates into CASSVGLYDSAEQYF. The rearrangement uses TRBV9 and TRBJ2-7; D ambiguous. The CDR3 has 15 amino acids. The germline gives CDR1 SGDLS, CDR2 YYNGEE. V lost 0 bases to trimming and J lost 6 bases, with 16 bases between them.

V and J are TRBV4-3 and TRBJ2-1; TRBD2 matches 10 bases. The CDR3 sequence is 19 residues long. Germline CDR1 LGHNA, CDR2 YSLEER. Trimming at V came to 0 bases and at J to 0 bases, leaving 8 bases not matched to a gene. Here the CDR3 reads CASSQDRAGGPSSYNEQFF. As DNA, the CDR3 is TGCGCCAGCAGCCAAGATAGAGCGGGAGGGCCGAGCTCCTACAATGAGCAGTTCTTC.

This clone was found a few times. V and J are TRBV5-4 and TRBJ2-3; D is unclear. The germline CDR1 and CDR2 sequences are SGHNT and YYREEE (reference sequence). Trimming stripped 2 bases from V and 4 bases from J, with 11 bases between. The CDR3 sequence is 14 residues long. The DNA for the CDR3 is TGTGCCAGCAGCTTCCAAAACCAGGCAGATACGCAGTATTTT. Translated: CASSFQNQADTQYF.

This clone was counted between two and nine times. This sample includes further DNA sequences coding for the same CDR3. Written as DNA, the CDR3 is TGTGCCTGGAGTGCCCTCAGCAATCAGCCCCAGCATTTT. Protein: CAWSALSNQPQHF. The genes are TRBV30 and TRBJ1-5; D is ambiguous. V lost 1 base, J lost 1 base, and 5 bases lay in between. The germline V gene has CDR1 GTSNPN and CDR2 SVGIG (reference sequence). CDR3 length equals 13 residues. The full variable domain, with the rest looked up from reference TRBV30 and TRBJ1-5, is SQTIHQWPATLVQPVGSPLSLECTVEGTSNPNLYWYRQAAGRGLQLLFYSVGIGQISSEVPQNLSASRPQDRQFILSSKKLLLSDSGFYLCAWSALSNQPQHFGDGTRLSIL.

This chain joins TRBV30 and TRBJ1-2; TRBD1 agrees at 9 bases. Germline trimming cut 3 bases from V and 4 bases from J; bases unmatched to any gene: 9. Germline values: CDR1 GTSNPN, CDR2 SVGIG (reference sequence). The length of the CDR3 is 15 residues. This CDR3 reads CAWRPQGASSYGYTF. In nucleotides, the CDR3 is TGTGCCTGGAGGCCACAGGGGGCTAGTAGCTATGGCTACACCTTC.

The rearrangement joins TRBV29-1 to TRBJ1-2; no definite D call. The CDR3 sequence is 14 residues long. The germline gives CDR1 SQVTM, CDR2 ANQGSEA. V was clipped by 7 bases and J by 0 bases, with 15 bases between them. Here the CDR3 reads CSAGEYLANYGYTF. The CDR3 nucleotides are TGCAGCGCTGGGGAGTATCTAGCTAACTATGGCTACACCTTC.

V is TRBV6-5 and J is TRBJ2-3, with 12 bases aligning to TRBD2. The CDR3 length is 15 residues. Germline CDR1 is MNHEY and CDR2 is SVGAGI. With 6 bases clipped from V and 3 bases from J, the junction kept 4 bases outside the gene matches. CDR3 DNA sequence: TGTGCCAGCAGCATCGGGACTAGCGGGACAGATACGCAGTATTTT. It codes for CASSIGTSGTDTQYF.

This chain connects TRBV5-1 to TRBJ2-3; tentative D call: TRBD1 (6 bases). Between the trimmed V and J ends, which lost 6 bases and 0 bases, there was a span of 14 bases. The CDR3 contains 15 residues. CDR1 is SGHRS and CDR2 is YFSETQ in the germline V gene. Written as DNA, the CDR3 is TGCGCCAGCACAAGGACAGAGACTAGCACAGATACGCAGTATTTT. Residues: CASTRTETSTDTQYF.

J is TRBJ1-6 and V is TRBV5-1, with a tentative D call TRBD1 (5 bases). V was pared by 2 bases and J by 8 bases, with 14 bases between. The CDR3 has 15 residues. Looked up from germline, CDR1 is SGHRS and CDR2 is YFSETQ. The CDR3 loop reads CASSLTPTEDSPLHF. The DNA of the CDR3 is TGCGCCAGCAGCTTAACCCCGACAGAGGATTCACCCCTCCACTTT.

V and J are TRBV6-2 or TRBV6-3 and TRBJ1-2; TRBD1 might be the D (5 bases). Trimming took 6 bases from V and 4 from J, leaving 15 bases between them. This CDR3 is built from 14 residues. Per the germline V gene, CDR1 is MNHEY and CDR2 is SVGEGT. The CDR3 bases are TGTGCCAGCAGCCCAAGGGCAGGGTCCTATGGCTACACCTTC. Its protein is CASSPRAGSYGYTF.

This chain joins TRBV20-1 and TRBJ1-1; D gene ambiguous. CDR1 and CDR2 (germline): DFQATT, SNEGSKA (reference sequence). This CDR3 is built from 13 residues. Trimming left V 3 bases short and J 0 bases short, with 8 bases between. The CDR3 region has the DNA TGCAGTGCTAGTTCCCATCTGAACACTGAAGCTTTCTTT. Protein product: CSASSHLNTEAFF.

V is TRBV28 and J is TRBJ1-1; tentatively, D is TRBD1 (5 bases). The CDR3 is 15 amino acids. Trimming pared 4 bases from V and 3 bases from J, leaving 15 bases between. In germline, CDR1 is MDHEN, CDR2 SYDVKM. CDR3 in amino acids: CASSSPPTGDTEAFF. CDR3 nucleotide sequence: TGTGCCAGCAGTTCCCCGCCCACAGGTGACACTGAAGCTTTCTTT. The full variable domain, its missing parts supplied by reference TRBV28 and TRBJ1-1, is DVKVTQSSRYLVKRTGEKVFLECVQDMDHENMFWYRQDPGLGLRLIYFSYDVKMKEKGDIPEGYSVSREKKERFSLILESASTNQTSMYLCASSSPPTGDTEAFFGQGTRLTVV.

The rearrangement joins TRBV11-3 to TRBJ2-1; weak D call: TRBD2 (6 bases). Germline CDR1 and CDR2: SGHNT and YENEEA. V lost 4 bases and J lost 10, with 23 bases in between. The CDR3 loop spans 16 amino acids. This CDR3 reads CASSSGAGPPDPEQFF. In DNA form, the CDR3 reads TGTGCCAGCAGCTCTGGTGCGGGACCCCCCGATCCGGAGCAGTTCTTC.

The J gene is TRBJ1-6, the V gene TRBV4-1; 7 positions agree with TRBD1. This CDR3 is built from 16 residues. V shed 0 bases and J 9 bases; nucleotides not matched to a gene: 8. Germline loops: CDR1 MGHRA, CDR2 YSYEKL. CDR3 sequence reads: CASSQDSGGFSSPLHF. CDR3 nucleotide sequence: TGCGCCAGCAGCCAAGACTCAGGGGGGTTCAGTTCACCCCTCCACTTT.

The rearrangement links TRBV6-4 to TRBJ1-5; D is unresolved. V gave up 8 bases and J gave up 1 base, with 15 bases separating them. The CDR3 has 15 residues. Germline-derived CDR1 and CDR2 are MRHNA and SNTAGT. CDR3 sequence reads: CASPFVLGSNQPQHF. CDR3 nucleotides: TGTGCCAGCCCGTTCGTACTAGGAAGCAATCAGCCCCAGCATTTT.

The chain's CDR3 is CASSQGLTLHF. DNA for the CDR3: TGTGCCAGCAGTCAGGGCCTTACCCTCCACTTT. The chain links TRBV6-5 to TRBJ1-6; the D gene is possibly TRBD1 (5 bases). V was pared by 5 bases and J by 14 bases, with 10 bases between. Per the germline V gene, CDR1 is MNHEY and CDR2 is SVGAGI. The CDR3 consists of 11 residues.

This clone was seen ten or more times. This rearrangement joins TRBV4-3 to TRBJ1-1; D may be TRBD1 (6 bases). Trimming took off 4 bases at V and 3 bases at J, with 15 bases between the two ends. CDR3 length equals 15 residues. CDR1 is LGHNA and CDR2 is YSLEER in the germline V gene. The CDR3: CASSRAQGTYTEAFF. The CDR3 DNA follows: TGCGCCAGCAGCCGAGCGCAGGGGACGTACACTGAAGCTTTCTTT.

The V gene is TRBV5-1, the J gene TRBJ2-5; 8 bases fit TRBD2. Unmatched junction bases numbered 5, after V lost 4 bases and J lost 3 bases. The germline gives CDR1 SGHRS, CDR2 YFSETQ. The CDR3 runs to 14 residues. CDR3 DNA: TGCGCCAGCAGCGATCGAGCGGGAGAAGAGACCCAGTACTTC. It is translated as CASSDRAGEETQYF.

The chain uses TRBV6-5 and TRBJ1-5; D unclear. The CDR3 contains 13 residues. The germline V gene encodes CDR1 MNHEY and CDR2 SVGAGI. The V and J ends lost 7 bases and 4 bases respectively, with 11 bases between them. CDR3: CASTWALNQPQHF. In nucleotides, the CDR3 is TGTGCCAGCACATGGGCCTTAAATCAGCCCCAGCATTTT.

This clone has a handful of counts. Other nucleotide sequences in the sample specify the same CDR3. The chain couples TRBV4-3 to TRBJ2-7, with 7 bases matching TRBD1. Germline V gives CDR1 LGHNA, CDR2 YSLEER. The CDR3 extends over 15 amino acids. V was clipped by 4 bases and J by 2 bases; unmatched bases: 8. CDR3 coding DNA: TGCGCCAGCAGCCCCCGGGCAGGGGGACCCTACGAGCAGTACTTC. Protein sequence: CASSPRAGGPYEQYF.